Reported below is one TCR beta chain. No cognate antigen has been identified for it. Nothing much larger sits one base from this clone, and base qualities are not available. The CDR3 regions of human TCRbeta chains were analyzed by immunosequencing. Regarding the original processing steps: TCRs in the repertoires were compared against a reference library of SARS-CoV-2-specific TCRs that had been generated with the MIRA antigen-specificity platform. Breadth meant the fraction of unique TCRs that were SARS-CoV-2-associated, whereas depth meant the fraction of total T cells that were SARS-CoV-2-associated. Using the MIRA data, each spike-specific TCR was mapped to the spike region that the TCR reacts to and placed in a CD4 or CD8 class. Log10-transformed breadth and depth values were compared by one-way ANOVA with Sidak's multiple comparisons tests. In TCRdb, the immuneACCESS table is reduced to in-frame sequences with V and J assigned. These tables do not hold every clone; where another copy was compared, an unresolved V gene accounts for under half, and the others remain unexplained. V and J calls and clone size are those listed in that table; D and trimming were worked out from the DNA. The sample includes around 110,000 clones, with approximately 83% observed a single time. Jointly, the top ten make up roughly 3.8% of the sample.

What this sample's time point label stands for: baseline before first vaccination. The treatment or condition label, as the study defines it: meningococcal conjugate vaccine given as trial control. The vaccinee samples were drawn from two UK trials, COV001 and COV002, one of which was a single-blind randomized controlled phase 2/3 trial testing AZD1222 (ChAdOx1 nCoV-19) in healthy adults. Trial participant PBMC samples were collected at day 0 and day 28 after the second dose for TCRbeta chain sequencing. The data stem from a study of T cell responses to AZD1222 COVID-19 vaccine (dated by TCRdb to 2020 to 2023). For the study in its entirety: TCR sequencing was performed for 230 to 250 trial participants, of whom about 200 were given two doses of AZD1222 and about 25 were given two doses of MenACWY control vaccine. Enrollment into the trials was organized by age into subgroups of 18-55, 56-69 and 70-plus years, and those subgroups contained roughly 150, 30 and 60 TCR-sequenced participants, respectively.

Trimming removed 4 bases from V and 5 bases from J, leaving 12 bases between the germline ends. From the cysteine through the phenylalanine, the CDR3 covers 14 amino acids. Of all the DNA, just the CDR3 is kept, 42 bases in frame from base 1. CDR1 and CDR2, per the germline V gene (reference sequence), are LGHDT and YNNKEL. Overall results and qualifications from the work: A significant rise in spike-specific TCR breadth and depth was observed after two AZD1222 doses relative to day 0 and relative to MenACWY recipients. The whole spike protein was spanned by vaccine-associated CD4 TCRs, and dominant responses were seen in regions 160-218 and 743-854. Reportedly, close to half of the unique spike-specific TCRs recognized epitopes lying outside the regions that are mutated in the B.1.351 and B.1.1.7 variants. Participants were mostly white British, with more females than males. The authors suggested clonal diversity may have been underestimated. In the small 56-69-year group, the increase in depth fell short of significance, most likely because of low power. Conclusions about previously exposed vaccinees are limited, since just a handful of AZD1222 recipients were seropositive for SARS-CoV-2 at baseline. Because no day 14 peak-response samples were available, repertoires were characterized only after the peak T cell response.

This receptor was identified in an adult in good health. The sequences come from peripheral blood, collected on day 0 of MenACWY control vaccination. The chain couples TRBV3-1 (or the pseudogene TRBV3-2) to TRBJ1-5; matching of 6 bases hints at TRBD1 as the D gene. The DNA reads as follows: TGTGCCAGCAGCCCGAGTCAGGGGTATCAGCCCCAGCATTTT. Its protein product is CASSPSQGYQPQHF.